These 9 T cell receptor beta chains came from one sample sequenced in a study of beta chain features in type 1 diabetes. Expressed TCRB transcripts got sequenced, as all isolated RNA was reverse transcribed. The method was immunoSEQ multiplex PCR; TCRdb's version includes in-frame clones alone and lacks a portion of them. The sample carries 150,000 or so clones, roughly 10% recorded once. Sample: central memory CD4+ T cells from blood. The receptor set was obtained from a woman in her thirties or forties in good health.

CDR3 DNA: TGCGCCAGCAGCTTGGCCGACTATGGCTACACCTTC. This gives the protein CASSLADYGYTF. The J gene is TRBJ1-2, the V gene TRBV5-1, with D unresolved. The V and J ends lost 0 bases and 3 bases respectively, with 3 bases between them. Germline lookup yields CDR1 SGHRS and CDR2 YFSETQ. The CDR3 is 12 amino acids.

This clone was detected a few times. The chain's CDR3 is CASSPFGTGDGYGYTF. The CDR3 region has the DNA TGTGCCAGCAGCCCATTTGGGACAGGGGACGGCTATGGCTACACCTTC. The J gene is TRBJ1-2, the V gene TRBV7-2; TRBD1 agrees at 10 bases. The CDR3 contains 16 residues. The V segment lost 5 bases and the J segment 4 bases; nucleotides outside the gene matches: 10. The germline gives CDR1 SGHTA, CDR2 FQGNSA.

V gene TRBV4-2 combines with J gene TRBJ2-7; a weak D match, TRBD1 (6 bases). The CDR3 is 15 residues long. CDR1 is LGHNA, CDR2 YNFKEQ, per germline. The V end lost 4 bases, the J end lost 0 bases, and 13 bases lay between the germline ends. CDR3 residues: CASSPGQLSSYEQYF. The CDR3 DNA reads TGTGCCAGCAGCCCAGGACAGCTGAGCTCCTACGAGCAGTACTTC.

The chain has TRBV7-2 and TRBJ2-7; TRBD2 matches at 7 bases. J lost 2 bases, V lost 4 bases, and 5 bases had no gene match. Germline V lookup: CDR1 SGHTA, CDR2 FQGNSA. This CDR3 contains 14 residues. For the CDR3, the DNA is TGTGCCAGCAGCTCACAGGCGGGGGCCTACGAGCAGTACTTC. Encoded protein: CASSSQAGAYEQYF. Full variable domain (outside the CDR3, taken from reference TRBV7-2 and TRBJ2-7): GAGVSQSPSNKVTEKGKDVELRCDPISGHTALYWYRQSLGQGLEFLIYFQGNSAPDKSGLPSDRFSAERTGGSVSTLTIQRTQQEDSAVYLCASSSQAGAYEQYFGPGTRLTVT.

In this sample, this clone turned up a few times. The chain is built from TRBV7-2 and TRBJ1-5; D is unclear. The CDR3 sequence is 16 residues long. Trimming left V 3 bases short and J 2 bases short, with 14 bases between. The germline CDR1 and CDR2 sequences are SGHTA and FQGNSA. The CDR3 DNA reads TGTGCCAGCAGCTTGCGGGGTTTAATGGGCAATCAGCCCCAGCATTTT. It translates to CASSLRGLMGNQPQHF.

The chain uses TRBV4-3 and TRBJ2-1; 8 bases line up with TRBD2. V lost 4 bases, J lost 2 bases, and 4 bases stayed unmatched. From germline, CDR1 is LGHNA and CDR2 YSLEER. This CDR3 is 15 amino acids long. Here the CDR3 DNA reads TGCGCCAGCAGCCTGAGCGGGGGCACCTACAATGAGCAGTTCTTC. Its protein is CASSLSGGTYNEQFF.

The V and J genes are TRBV7-2 and TRBJ2-5, with 7 bases fitting TRBD2. This CDR3 comprises 13 residues. V dropped 3 bases and J dropped 9; count of bases not matched to a gene: 7. Germline lookup yields CDR1 SGHTA and CDR2 FQGNSA. CDR3 nucleotide sequence: TGTGCCAGCAGCTTGAGCACGGGAGGTGCCCAGTACTTC. Its protein product is CASSLSTGGAQYF.

This sequence joins TRBV19 and TRBJ1-1; 7 nucleotides match TRBD1. The CDR3 is 13 residues long. The junction had 6 bases not matched to a gene; V was cut back by 4 bases and J by 7 bases. Germline CDR1 and CDR2: LNHDA and SQIVND (reference sequence). The CDR3 loop reads CASSTGQVFEAFF. CDR3 nucleotide sequence: TGTGCCAGTAGTACCGGACAGGTATTTGAAGCTTTCTTT.

This clone was seen only a few times. CDR3 DNA sequence: TGTGCCAGCAGCTTGGGACAGGCCCCGGATACGCAGTATTTT. Protein: CASSLGQAPDTQYF. The chain is built from TRBV7-2 and TRBJ2-3, with 8 bases fitting TRBD1. This CDR3 has 14 residues. The trim removed 3 bases at V and 6 bases at J, leaving 5 bases unmatched. Germline V CDR1 and CDR2: SGHTA, FQGNSA.